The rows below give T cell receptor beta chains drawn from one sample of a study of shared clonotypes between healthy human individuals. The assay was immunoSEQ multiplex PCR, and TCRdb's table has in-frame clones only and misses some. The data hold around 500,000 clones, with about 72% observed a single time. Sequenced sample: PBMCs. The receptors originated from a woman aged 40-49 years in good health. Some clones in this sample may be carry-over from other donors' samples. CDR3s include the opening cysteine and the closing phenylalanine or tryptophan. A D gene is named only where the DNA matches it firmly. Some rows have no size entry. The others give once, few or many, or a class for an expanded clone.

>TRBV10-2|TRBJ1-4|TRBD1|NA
CASSEVVTGAEKLFF
TGCGCCAGCAGTGAGGTGGTGACAGGGGCTGAAAAACTGTTTTTT
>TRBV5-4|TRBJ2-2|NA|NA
CASSLLGGGGGTGELFF
TGTGCCAGCAGCTTGTTAGGAGGGGGCGGTGGCACCGGGGAGCTGTTTTTT
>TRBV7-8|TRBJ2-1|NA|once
CASSPEGSSGLHNEQFF
TGTGCCAGCAGCCCAGAGGGATCGAGCGGGCTCCACAATGAGCAGTTCTTC
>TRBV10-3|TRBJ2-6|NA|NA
CAISPRQEWSSGANVLTF
TGTGCCATCAGCCCCCGACAAGAGTGGAGCTCTGGGGCCAACGTCCTGACTTTC
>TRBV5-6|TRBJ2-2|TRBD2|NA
CASSKGLAAGELFF
TGTGCCAGCAGCAAGGGACTAGCGGCCGGGGAGCTGTTTTTT
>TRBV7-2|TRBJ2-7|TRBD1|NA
CASSPPRGSSYEQYF
TGTGCCAGCAGCCCTCCCAGGGGGAGCTCCTACGAGCAGTACTTC
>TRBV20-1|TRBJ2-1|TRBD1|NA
CSARGQIEQFF
TGCAGTGCTAGGGGACAGATTGAGCAGTTCTTC
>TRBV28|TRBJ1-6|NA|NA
CASIHEGESSYNSPLHF
TGTGCCAGCATCCACGAAGGGGAAAGCTCCTATAATTCACCCCTCCACTTT
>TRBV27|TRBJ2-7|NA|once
CASSWAGNEQYF
TGTGCCAGCAGTTGGGCGGGCAACGAGCAGTACTTC
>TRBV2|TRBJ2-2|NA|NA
CASMGEHENTGELFF
TGTGCCAGCATGGGGGAACACGAGAACACCGGGGAGCTGTTTTTT
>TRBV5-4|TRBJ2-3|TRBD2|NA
CASSLGSSGRAITDTQYF
TGTGCCAGCAGCTTGGGTAGTAGCGGGAGGGCCATCACAGATACGCAGTATTTT
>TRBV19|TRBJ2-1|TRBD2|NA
CASSIAGTSGRRQFF
TGTGCCAGTAGTATAGCTGGAACTAGCGGGAGGAGGCAGTTCTTC
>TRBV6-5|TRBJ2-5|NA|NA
CASSYGETQYF
TGTGCCAGCAGTTACGGGGAGACCCAGTACTTC
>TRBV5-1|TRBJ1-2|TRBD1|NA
CASSTQRGQGSYGYTF
TGCGCCAGCAGCACTCAGAGGGGACAGGGAAGCTATGGCTACACCTTC